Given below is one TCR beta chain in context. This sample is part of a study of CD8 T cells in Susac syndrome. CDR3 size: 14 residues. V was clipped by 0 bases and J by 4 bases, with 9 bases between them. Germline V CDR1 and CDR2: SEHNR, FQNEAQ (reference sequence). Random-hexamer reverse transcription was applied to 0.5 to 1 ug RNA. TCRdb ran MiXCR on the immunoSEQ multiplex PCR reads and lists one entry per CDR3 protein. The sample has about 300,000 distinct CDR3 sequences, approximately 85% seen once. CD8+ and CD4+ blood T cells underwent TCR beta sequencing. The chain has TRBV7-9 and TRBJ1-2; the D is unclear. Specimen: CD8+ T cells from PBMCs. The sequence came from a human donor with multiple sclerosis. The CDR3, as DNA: TGTGCCAGCAGCTTAGCGGAAGTCCGCTATGGCTACACCTTC. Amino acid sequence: CASSLAEVRYGYTF. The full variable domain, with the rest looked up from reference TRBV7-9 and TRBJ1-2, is DTGVSQNPRHKITKRGQNVTFRCDPISEHNRLYWYRQTLGQGPEFLTYFQNEAQLEKSRLLSDRFSAERPKGSFSTLEIQRTEQGDSAMYLCASSLAEVRYGYTFGSGTRLTVV.